The 30 T cell receptor beta chains in this list originate from one sample, sequenced in a study of blood T cell repertoires in COVID-19 (dated by TCRdb to about 2020). Library preparation was by the immunoSEQ multiplex PCR assay. TCRdb's version of the immuneACCESS table is confined to in-frame rearrangements and falls short of the full clone set. An unresolved V gene accounts for under half of the shortfall where checked; the remainder is of unknown origin. This sample has hundreds of thousands of clones in its table, and 70% to 90% of those were observed once. The ten largest clones capture about 3% of the sample. Material for sequencing was peripheral blood. The receptors derive from a man younger than 35 with active or convalescent COVID-19.

The rearrangement links TRBV11-1 to TRBJ1-4; no reliable D call. Germline values: CDR1 SGHAT, CDR2 FQDESV (reference sequence). The CDR3 length is 15 residues. The V end lost 2 bases, the J end lost 0 bases, and 7 bases lay between the germline ends. The CDR3 region has the DNA TGTGCCAGCAGCTTATGGAGTGCAACTAATGAAAAACTGTTTTTT. This codes for CASSLWSATNEKLFF.

This chain uses TRBV9 with TRBJ2-2; TRBD2 matches at 13 bases. After removal of 3 bases from V and 5 bases from J, the junction contained 7 bases not matched to a gene. Germline assignment: CDR1 SGDLS and CDR2 YYNGEE. The CDR3 has 17 amino acids. This CDR3 reads CASSGGLAGVSTGELFF. For the CDR3, the DNA is TGTGCCAGCAGCGGCGGACTAGCGGGGGTTAGTACCGGGGAGCTGTTTTTT.

The chain recombines TRBV18 with TRBJ1-2; 9 bases agree with TRBD1. The CDR3 spans 15 residues. After removal of 3 bases from V and 4 bases from J, the junction contained 6 bases not matched to a gene. CDR1 is KGHSH and CDR2 is LQKENI in the germline V gene. CDR3 nucleotides: TGTGCCAGCTCACCCCGACAGGGGGTCGTCTATGGCTACACCTTC. It yields the protein CASSPRQGVVYGYTF.

The chain is built from TRBV6-5 and TRBJ2-7; a weak D match, TRBD1 (5 bases). The germline V gene has CDR1 MNHEY and CDR2 SVGAGI. CDR3 length: 12 amino acids. The germline V and J ends were trimmed by 6 bases and 6 bases, with 12 bases remaining between them. CDR3 amino acids: CASSSGNREQYF. The CDR3 DNA reads as TGTGCCAGCAGCTCAGGGAATCGCGAGCAGTACTTC.

The chain recombines TRBV9 with TRBJ2-3; TRBD2 aligns across 12 bases. Looked up from germline, CDR1 is SGDLS and CDR2 is YYNGEE. V was clipped by 5 bases and J by 5 bases; unmatched bases: 12. The CDR3 spans 17 residues. DNA of the CDR3: TGTGCCAGCAGTGGGGCGATCCTAGCGGGGGGGCAAGATACGCAGTATTTT. This encodes CASSGAILAGGQDTQYF.

This clone was recorded a few times. The chain employs TRBV5-1 and TRBJ2-1; 7 bases fit TRBD1. Per germline, CDR1 SGHRS and CDR2 YFSETQ. Germline trimming cut 2 bases from V and 8 bases from J; bases unmatched to any gene: 7. The CDR3 runs 14 residues. For the CDR3, the DNA is TGCGCCAGCAGCTTACTGACAGGGACGCATGAGCAGTTCTTC. The encoded protein is CASSLLTGTHEQFF.

This chain connects TRBV28 to TRBJ1-2; D gene unclear. V gave up 4 bases and J gave up 1 base, with 13 bases separating them. Germline values: CDR1 MDHEN, CDR2 SYDVKM. The CDR3 is 15 residues long. The CDR3 sequence is CASSSTITVNYGYTF. The CDR3 coding sequence is TGTGCCAGCAGTTCCACCATAACAGTTAACTATGGCTACACCTTC.

The sample holds one count of this clone. V and J are TRBV5-1 and TRBJ1-1; D remains unclear. CDR3 length: 15 amino acids. V was trimmed by 0 bases and J by 0 bases, leaving 9 bases between them. Germline CDR1 is SGHRS and CDR2 is YFSETQ. The CDR3 spells CASSLGASLNTEAFF. CDR3 nucleotide sequence: TGCGCCAGCAGCTTGGGTGCGTCTTTGAACACTGAAGCTTTCTTT.

The chain recombines TRBV14 with TRBJ2-3, with D possibly TRBD2 on 6 matching bases. With 5 bases removed from V and 6 bases from J, the gap between germline ends came to 9 bases. This CDR3 is built from 12 residues. Germline V CDR1 and CDR2: SGHDN, FVKESK. The CDR3 sequence is CASSSGGDTQYF. CDR3 sequence (DNA): TGTGCCAGCAGCTCTGGGGGGGATACGCAGTATTTT.

The rearrangement joins TRBV10-3 to TRBJ2-5; TRBD2 matches 9 bases. Germline loops: CDR1 ENHRY, CDR2 SYGVKD. V lost 4 bases, J lost 3 bases, and 6 bases stayed unmatched. The CDR3 has 15 residues. CDR3: CAISGGGRAEETQYF. CDR3 coding DNA: TGTGCCATCAGTGGAGGCGGGAGGGCCGAAGAGACCCAGTACTTC.

In this sample, this clone turned up once. V usage is TRBV6-5 and J usage is TRBJ1-1; D is unclear. Germline assignment: CDR1 MNHEY and CDR2 SVGAGI. V was clipped by 2 bases and J by 3 bases, with 13 bases between them. CDR3 length: 15 amino acids. The CDR3 is CASSYANTRDTEAFF. The CDR3 DNA follows: TGTGCCAGCAGTTACGCAAATACTAGAGACACTGAAGCTTTCTTT.

The J gene is TRBJ1-2, the V gene TRBV12-3 or TRBV12-4, with a tentative D call TRBD1 (6 bases). The CDR3 is 13 amino acids. The V end was cut by 1 base, the J end by 9 bases, with 12 bases between. The CDR3 protein is CASSLGQVASYTF. The CDR3 coding sequence is TGTGCCAGCAGTTTAGGACAGGTAGCCAGCTACACCTTC.

The V call is TRBV10-1, the J call TRBJ2-3; 7 bases line up with TRBD1. Germline V gene lookup returns CDR1 WNHNN and CDR2 SYGVQD (reference sequence). The CDR3 runs to 17 residues. V gave up 0 bases and J gave up 3 bases; unmatched junction bases: 9. For the CDR3, the DNA is TGCGCCAGCAGTGAGTCGAACAGGGGTTTTAGTACAGATACGCAGTATTTT. This encodes CASSESNRGFSTDTQYF.

Of note for this clone: The same CDR3 is also encoded by other DNA sequences in this sample. The chain uses TRBV7-9 and TRBJ1-5, with TRBD1 as a possible D gene (5 bases). Trimming removed 5 bases at V and 2 bases at J, with 10 bases between. Germline assignment: CDR1 SEHNR and CDR2 FQNEAQ (reference sequence). The length of the CDR3 is 14 residues. In nucleotides, the CDR3 is TGTGCCAGCAGCATATCGACAGGCAATCAGCCCCAGCATTTT. Amino acid sequence: CASSISTGNQPQHF.

The J gene is TRBJ2-7, the V gene TRBV6-5; D may be TRBD1 (6 bases). The germline gives CDR1 MNHEY, CDR2 SVGAGI. This CDR3 is built from 13 residues. Trimming shortened V by 5 bases and J by 1 base, and 9 bases separated the two germline ends. The CDR3 coding sequence is TGTGCCAGCAGTCAGACAGGATCCTACGAGCAGTACTTC. Its translation is CASSQTGSYEQYF.

V usage is TRBV6-1 and J usage is TRBJ2-7; possibly TRBD2 for D (5 bases). CDR3 length: 15 residues. Trimming cost V 0 bases and J 2 bases, with 11 bases left between them. Germline assignment: CDR1 MNHNS and CDR2 SASEGT. CDR3 nucleotide sequence: TGTGCCAGCAGTGAAGCGCTGACGGGGACCTACGAGCAGTACTTC. It specifies CASSEALTGTYEQYF.

This clone appeared a few times. The V and J genes are TRBV19 and TRBJ1-2; 7 bases map to TRBD1. Germline lookup yields CDR1 LNHDA and CDR2 SQIVND (reference sequence). V trimming: 3 bases; J trimming: 5 bases; junction bases outside the gene matches: 6. The CDR3 length is 14 residues. The CDR3, as DNA: TGTGCCAGTAGTATGAGAGGACAGGAGTATGGCTACACCTTC. Encoded protein: CASSMRGQEYGYTF.

The chain employs TRBV6-2 or TRBV6-3 and TRBJ1-1; D uncertain. CDR3 length: 14 amino acids. V was shortened by 6 bases and J by 3 bases, with 14 bases between the two germline ends. The V gene's germline CDR1 is MNHEY and CDR2 SVGEGT. CDR3 amino acids: CASSLVPGYTEAFF. The CDR3 DNA is TGTGCCAGCAGCCTGGTACCGGGATACACTGAAGCTTTCTTT.

The chain is built from TRBV19 and TRBJ1-3; D is ambiguous. V was pared by 4 bases and J by 2 bases, with 18 bases between. CDR3 length: 17 residues. Germline V gene lookup returns CDR1 LNHDA and CDR2 SQIVND (reference sequence). The CDR3 nucleotides are TGTGCCAGTAGTACTAACCTTCCGGGATACACTGGAAACACCATATATTTT. Translated: CASSTNLPGYTGNTIYF.

The V call is TRBV3-1 (or the pseudogene TRBV3-2), the J call TRBJ2-1; unclear D gene. CDR3 length: 13 residues. V gave up 4 bases and J gave up 10 bases, with 14 bases separating them. Germline CDR1 reads LGHDT; CDR2 reads YNNKEL (reference sequence). In DNA, the CDR3 is TGTGCCAGCAGCCTAAAAGGCGGCGGCGAGCAGTTCTTC. This translates into CASSLKGGGEQFF.

The chain couples TRBV7-3 to TRBJ2-3; D call uncertain. The CDR3 runs 14 residues. Germline V lookup: CDR1 SGHTA, CDR2 FQGTGA. The germline V and J ends were trimmed by 1 base and 2 bases, with 7 bases remaining between them. CDR3 protein: CASSLIGDTDTQYF. The CDR3 DNA follows: TGTGCCAGCAGCTTAATTGGAGACACAGATACGCAGTATTTT.

V and J are TRBV28 and TRBJ2-1, with a tentative D call TRBD2 (7 bases). The CDR3 loop spans 12 amino acids. In germline, CDR1 is MDHEN, CDR2 SYDVKM. V lost 2 bases and J 9 bases, leaving 8 bases between the germline ends. The CDR3: CASSLRGAEQFF. In DNA, the CDR3 is TGTGCCAGCAGTTTACGGGGGGCTGAGCAGTTCTTC.

This chain joins TRBV10-1 and TRBJ2-7, with D possibly matching TRBD2 (6 bases). Germline V gene sequence: CDR1 WNHNN, CDR2 SYGVQD (reference sequence). This CDR3 is built from 20 residues. Trimming cost V 7 bases and J 4 bases, with 35 bases left between them. CDR3 sequence (DNA): TGCGCCAGCACCCCGAACCAGGAACTAGCTTTGTGGGAAGGGAGGTACGAGCAGTACTTC. It encodes CASTPNQELALWEGRYEQYF.

Worth noting for this clone: Other nucleotide sequences in the sample specify the same CDR3. The V gene is TRBV18, the J gene TRBJ1-2, with TRBD1 identical over 7 bases. The CDR3 covers 13 residues. The V gene end was trimmed by 6 bases and the J gene end by 1 base; junction bases not matched to a gene: 2. Germline lookup yields CDR1 KGHSH and CDR2 LQKENI. CDR3 coding DNA: TGTGCCAGCTCGCGGGACAGTAACTATGGCTACACCTTC. Translation gives CASSRDSNYGYTF.

This rearrangement joins TRBV6-2 or TRBV6-3 to TRBJ2-3; 7 bases agree with TRBD2. The CDR3 runs 14 residues. In germline, CDR1 is MNHEY, CDR2 SVGEGT. V was clipped by 6 bases and J by 2 bases; unmatched bases: 5. The CDR3 sequence: CASSKREITDTQYF. Here the CDR3 DNA reads TGTGCCAGCAGCAAGCGGGAAATCACAGATACGCAGTATTTT.

This chain uses TRBV7-2 with TRBJ2-3; tentatively, D is TRBD2 (5 bases). The CDR3 extends over 14 amino acids. Germline loops: CDR1 SGHTA, CDR2 FQGNSA. The ends were cut back, 0 bases at V and 4 bases at J, with 8 bases in the middle. The CDR3 is CASSLAGDADTQYF. The CDR3 nucleotides are TGTGCCAGCAGCTTAGCGGGAGACGCAGATACGCAGTATTTT.

V usage is TRBV30 and J usage is TRBJ1-6, with D unresolved. Germline lookup yields CDR1 GTSNPN and CDR2 SVGIG (reference sequence). This CDR3 region has 18 residues. V lost 2 bases and J 0 bases, leaving 17 bases between the germline ends. CDR3 nucleotide sequence: TGTGCCTGGAGTAGGGAGGGTCTTAGGAGCTCCTATAATTCACCCCTCCACTTT. Protein sequence: CAWSREGLRSSYNSPLHF.

This chain links TRBV11-2 with TRBJ1-3; possibly TRBD1 for D (6 bases). Germline CDR1 reads SGHAT; CDR2 reads FQNNGV. This CDR3 spans 13 amino acids. Deletions cut 4 bases from V and 3 bases from J, with 7 bases between. The CDR3: CASSSQGGNTIYF. CDR3 DNA sequence: TGTGCCAGCAGCTCACAGGGTGGAAACACCATATATTTT.

This clone was recorded once. The J gene is TRBJ2-2, the V gene TRBV15; D may be TRBD2 (6 bases). The V and J ends lost 0 bases and 2 bases respectively, with 10 bases between them. CDR3 length: 16 amino acids. Germline CDR1 is LNHNV and CDR2 is YYDKDF (reference sequence). The CDR3 loop is CATSRDYGTNTGELFF. DNA for the CDR3: TGTGCCACCAGCAGAGATTATGGGACTAACACCGGGGAGCTGTTTTTT.

The gene calls are TRBV19 and TRBJ1-1; D is ambiguous. Germline loops: CDR1 LNHDA, CDR2 SQIVND (reference sequence). Trimming removed 3 bases from V and 1 base from J, with 12 bases in between. The CDR3 is 15 residues long. The CDR3 bases are TGTGCCAGTAGTATCTCCACCGCAGAGAACACTGAAGCTTTCTTT. Amino acid sequence: CASSISTAENTEAFF.